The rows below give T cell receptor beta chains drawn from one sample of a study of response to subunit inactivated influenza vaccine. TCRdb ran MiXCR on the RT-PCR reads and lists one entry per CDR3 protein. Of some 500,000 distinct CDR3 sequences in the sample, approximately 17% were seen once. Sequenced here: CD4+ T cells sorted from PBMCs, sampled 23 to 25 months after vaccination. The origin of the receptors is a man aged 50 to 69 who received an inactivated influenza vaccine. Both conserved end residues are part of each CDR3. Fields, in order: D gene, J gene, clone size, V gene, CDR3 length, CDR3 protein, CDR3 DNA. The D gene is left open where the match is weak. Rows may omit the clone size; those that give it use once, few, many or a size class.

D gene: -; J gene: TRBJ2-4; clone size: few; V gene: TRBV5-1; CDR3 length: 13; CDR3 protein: CASSSQTRGIQYF; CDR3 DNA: TGCGCCAGCAGCTCGCAAACGAGGGGAATTCAGTACTTC
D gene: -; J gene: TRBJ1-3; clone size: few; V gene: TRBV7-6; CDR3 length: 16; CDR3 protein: CASSPTGQFSGNTIYF; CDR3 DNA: TGTGCCAGCAGCCCGACCGGTCAATTCTCTGGAAACACCATATATTTT
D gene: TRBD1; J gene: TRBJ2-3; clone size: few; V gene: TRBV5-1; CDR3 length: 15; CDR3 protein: CASSLQGERTDTQYF; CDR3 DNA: TGCGCCAGCAGCTTACAGGGGGAACGCACAGATACGCAGTATTTT
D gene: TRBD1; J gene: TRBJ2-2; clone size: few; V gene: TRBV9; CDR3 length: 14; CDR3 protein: CASSVSGGIGELFF; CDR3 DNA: TGTGCCAGCAGCGTTTCAGGGGGCATCGGGGAGCTGTTTTTT
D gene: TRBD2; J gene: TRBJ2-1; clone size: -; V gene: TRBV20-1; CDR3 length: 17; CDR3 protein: CSARGGLAGKSYNEQFF; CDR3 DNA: TGCAGTGCTAGAGGGGGACTAGCGGGCAAATCCTACAATGAGCAGTTCTTC
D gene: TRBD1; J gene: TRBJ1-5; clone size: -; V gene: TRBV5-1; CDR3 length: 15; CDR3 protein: CASSLTGEDNQPQHF; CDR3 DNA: TGCGCCAGCAGCCTTACAGGGGAGGACAATCAGCCCCAGCATTTT
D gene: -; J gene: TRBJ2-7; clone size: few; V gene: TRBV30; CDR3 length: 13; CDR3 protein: CAWSKSGYYEQYF; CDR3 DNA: TGTGCCTGGAGTAAATCGGGGTACTACGAGCAGTACTTC
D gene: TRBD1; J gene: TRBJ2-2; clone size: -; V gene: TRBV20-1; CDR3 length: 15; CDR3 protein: CSASLRDRVTGELFF; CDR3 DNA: TGCAGTGCTTCACTACGGGACAGGGTAACCGGGGAGCTGTTTTTT
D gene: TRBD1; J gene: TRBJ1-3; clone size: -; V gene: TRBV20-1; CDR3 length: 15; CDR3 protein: CSASPTGGTGNTIYF; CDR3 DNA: TGCAGTGCTAGTCCTACAGGGGGAACTGGAAACACCATATATTTT
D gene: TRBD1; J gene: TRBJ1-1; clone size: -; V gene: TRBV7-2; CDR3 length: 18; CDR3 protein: CASSLAPMGQGKNTEAFF; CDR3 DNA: TGTGCCAGCAGCTTAGCTCCCATGGGACAGGGGAAAAACACTGAAGCTTTCTTT
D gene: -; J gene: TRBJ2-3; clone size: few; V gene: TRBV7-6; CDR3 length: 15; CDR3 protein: CASSTRLGGSDTQYF; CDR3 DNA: TGTGCCAGCAGCACCCGACTAGGGGGGTCAGATACGCAGTATTTT
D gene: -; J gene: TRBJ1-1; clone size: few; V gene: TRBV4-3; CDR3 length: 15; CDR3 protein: CASSPLIGGLNQAFF; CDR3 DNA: TGCGCCAGCAGCCCCCTAATCGGGGGGCTGAACCAAGCTTTCTTT
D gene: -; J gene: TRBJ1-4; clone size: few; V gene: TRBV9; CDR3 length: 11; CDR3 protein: CASSPGEKLFF; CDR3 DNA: TGTGCCAGCAGCCCAGGGGAAAAACTGTTTTTT
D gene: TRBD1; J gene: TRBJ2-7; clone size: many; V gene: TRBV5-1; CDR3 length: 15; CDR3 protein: CASSQPDRASYEQYF; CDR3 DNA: TGCGCCAGCAGCCAACCCGACAGGGCGTCCTACGAGCAGTACTTC
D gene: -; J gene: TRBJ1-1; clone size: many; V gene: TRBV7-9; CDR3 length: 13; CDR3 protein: CASCGGGCTEAFF; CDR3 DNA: TGTGCCAGTTGTGGTGGGGGCTGCACTGAAGCTTTCTTT
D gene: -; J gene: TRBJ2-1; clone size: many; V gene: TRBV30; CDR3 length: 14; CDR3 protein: CACRRPSSYNEQFF; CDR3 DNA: TGTGCCTGCCGAAGACCTAGCTCCTACAATGAGCAGTTCTTC
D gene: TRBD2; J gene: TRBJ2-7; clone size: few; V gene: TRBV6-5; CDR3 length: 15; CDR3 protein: CASSSTSGSVGEQYF; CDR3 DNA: TGTGCCAGCAGTTCGACTAGCGGGAGTGTGGGGGAGCAGTACTTC
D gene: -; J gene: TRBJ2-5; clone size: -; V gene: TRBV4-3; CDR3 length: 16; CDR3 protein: CASSQEPLRGQETQYF; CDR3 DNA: TGCGCCAGCAGCCAAGAACCCCTCAGGGGCCAAGAGACCCAGTACTTC
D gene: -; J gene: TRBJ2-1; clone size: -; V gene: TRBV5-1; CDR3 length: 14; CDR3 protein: CASSQGWDYNEQFF; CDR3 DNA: TGCGCCAGCAGCCAAGGATGGGACTACAATGAGCAGTTCTTC
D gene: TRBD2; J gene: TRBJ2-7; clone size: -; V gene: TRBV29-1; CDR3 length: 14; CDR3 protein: CSVVVAGPHYEQYF; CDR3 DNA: TGCAGCGTTGTGGTAGCGGGGCCACACTACGAGCAGTACTTC
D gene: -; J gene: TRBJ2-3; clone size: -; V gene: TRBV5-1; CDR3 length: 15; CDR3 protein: CASRRGPRGTDTQYF; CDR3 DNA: TGCGCCAGCCGTAGAGGCCCCAGAGGGACAGATACGCAGTATTTT
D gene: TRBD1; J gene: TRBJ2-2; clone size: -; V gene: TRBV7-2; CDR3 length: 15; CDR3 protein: CASRPGQGKGGELFF; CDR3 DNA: TGTGCCAGCCGTCCCGGACAGGGAAAGGGCGGGGAGCTGTTTTTT
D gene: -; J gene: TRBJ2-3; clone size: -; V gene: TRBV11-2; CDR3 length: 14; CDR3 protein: CASARLGLKDTQYF; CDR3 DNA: TGTGCCAGCGCCAGACTAGGGCTCAAAGATACGCAGTATTTT
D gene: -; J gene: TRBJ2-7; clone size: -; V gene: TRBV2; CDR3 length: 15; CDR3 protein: CASSEARPRSYEQYF; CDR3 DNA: TGTGCCAGCAGTGAAGCGCGCCCTCGGTCCTACGAGCAGTACTTC
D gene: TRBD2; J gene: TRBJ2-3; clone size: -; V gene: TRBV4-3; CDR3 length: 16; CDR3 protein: CASSQGISGGRDTQYF; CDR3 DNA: TGCGCCAGCAGCCAAGGGATTAGCGGGGGCCGAGATACGCAGTATTTT
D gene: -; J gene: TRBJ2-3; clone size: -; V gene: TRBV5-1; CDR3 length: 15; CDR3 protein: CASSLAVFGTDTQYF; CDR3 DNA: TGCGCCAGCAGCTTGGCGGTATTCGGCACAGATACGCAGTATTTT
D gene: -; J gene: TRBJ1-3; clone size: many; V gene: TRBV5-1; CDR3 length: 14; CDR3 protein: CASSRSGGGNTIYF; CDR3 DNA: TGCGCCAGCAGCCGGTCCGGAGGCGGAAACACCATATATTTT
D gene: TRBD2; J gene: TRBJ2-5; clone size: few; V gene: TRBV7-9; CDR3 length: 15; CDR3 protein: CASSSLGLAAETQYF; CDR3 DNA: TGTGCCAGCAGCTCCCTGGGACTAGCGGCAGAGACCCAGTACTTC
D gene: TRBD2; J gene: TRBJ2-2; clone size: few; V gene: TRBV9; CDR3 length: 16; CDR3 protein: CASSPRVAGDTGELFF; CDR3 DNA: TGTGCCAGCAGCCCCCGGGTAGCGGGAGATACCGGGGAGCTGTTTTTT
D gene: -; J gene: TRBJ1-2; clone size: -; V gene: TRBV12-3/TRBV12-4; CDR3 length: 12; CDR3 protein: CASSLMRYGYTF; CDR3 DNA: TGTGCCAGCAGTTTGATGCGCTATGGCTACACCTTC
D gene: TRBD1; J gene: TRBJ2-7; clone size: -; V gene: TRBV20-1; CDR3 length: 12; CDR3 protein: CSAWGQGSEQYF; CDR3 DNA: TGCAGTGCCTGGGGACAGGGAAGCGAGCAGTACTTC
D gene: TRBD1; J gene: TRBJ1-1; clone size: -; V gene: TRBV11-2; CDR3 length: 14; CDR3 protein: CASSLVQGVGEAFF; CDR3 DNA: TGTGCCAGCAGCTTAGTACAGGGGGTAGGTGAAGCTTTCTTT
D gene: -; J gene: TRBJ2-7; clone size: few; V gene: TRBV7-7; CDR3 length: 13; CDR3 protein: CASSIGYEYEQYF; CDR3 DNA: TGTGCCAGCAGCATAGGGTACGAGTACGAGCAGTACTTC
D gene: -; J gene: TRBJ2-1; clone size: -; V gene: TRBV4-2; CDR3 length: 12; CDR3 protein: CASSSDRNEQFF; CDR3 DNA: TGTGCCAGCAGCTCCGACCGCAATGAGCAGTTCTTC
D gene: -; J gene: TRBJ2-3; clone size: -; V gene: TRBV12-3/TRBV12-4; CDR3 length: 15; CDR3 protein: CASSFNEGFTDTQYF; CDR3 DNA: TGTGCCAGCAGTTTTAATGAGGGGTTCACAGATACGCAGTATTTT
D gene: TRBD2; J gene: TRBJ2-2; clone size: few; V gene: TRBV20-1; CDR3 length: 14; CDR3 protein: CSARSSGSTGELFF; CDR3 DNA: TGCAGTGCTAGGTCTAGCGGGAGTACCGGGGAGCTGTTTTTT
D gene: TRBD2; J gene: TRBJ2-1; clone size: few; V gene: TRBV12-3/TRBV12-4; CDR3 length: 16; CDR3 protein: CATQFGAGVAYNEQFF; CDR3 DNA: TGTGCCACCCAGTTTGGAGCGGGAGTAGCCTACAATGAGCAGTTCTTC
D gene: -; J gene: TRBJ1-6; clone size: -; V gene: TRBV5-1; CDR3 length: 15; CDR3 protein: CASSQDAEMASPLHF; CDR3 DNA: TGCGCCAGCAGCCAGGACGCAGAAATGGCTTCACCCCTCCACTTT
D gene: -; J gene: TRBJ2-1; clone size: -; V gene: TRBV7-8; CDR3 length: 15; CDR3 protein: CASSKTRQLYNEQFF; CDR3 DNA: TGTGCCAGCAGCAAGACTAGACAGTTGTACAATGAGCAGTTCTTC
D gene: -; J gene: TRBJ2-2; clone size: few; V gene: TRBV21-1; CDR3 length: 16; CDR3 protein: CASSKIQTGVGGELFF; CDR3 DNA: TGTGCCAGCAGCAAAATCCAGACAGGGGTTGGCGGGGAGCTGTTTTTT
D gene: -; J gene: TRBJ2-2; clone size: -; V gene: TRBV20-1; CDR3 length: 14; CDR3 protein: CSSIGGDGTGELFF; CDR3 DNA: TGCAGTTCCATAGGGGGGGACGGCACCGGGGAGCTGTTTTTT
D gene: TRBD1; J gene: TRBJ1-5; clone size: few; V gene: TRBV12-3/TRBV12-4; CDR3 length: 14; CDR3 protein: CASSPGTGGRPQHF; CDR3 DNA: TGTGCCAGCAGCCCTGGGACAGGGGGACGGCCCCAGCATTTT
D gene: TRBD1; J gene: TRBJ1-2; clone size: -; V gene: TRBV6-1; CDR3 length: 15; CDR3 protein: CASSTHLQGALSYTF; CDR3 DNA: TGTGCCAGCAGTACGCATCTTCAGGGGGCGCTGAGCTACACCTTC
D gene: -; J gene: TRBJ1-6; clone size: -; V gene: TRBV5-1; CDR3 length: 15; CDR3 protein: CASSLGTGPDSPLHF; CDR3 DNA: TGCGCCAGCAGCTTGGGCACAGGGCCGGATTCACCCCTCCACTTT
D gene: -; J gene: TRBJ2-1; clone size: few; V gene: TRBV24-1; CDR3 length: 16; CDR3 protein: CATSDFGGLTLNEQFF; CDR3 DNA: TGTGCCACCAGTGACTTCGGGGGTCTCACTCTCAATGAGCAGTTCTTC
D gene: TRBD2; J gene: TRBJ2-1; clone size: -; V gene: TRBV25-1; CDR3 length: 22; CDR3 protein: CASSGFRIPGLAGGSSYNEQFF; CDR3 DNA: TGTGCCAGCAGTGGATTCCGGATTCCGGGACTAGCGGGTGGGTCCTCCTACAATGAGCAGTTCTTC
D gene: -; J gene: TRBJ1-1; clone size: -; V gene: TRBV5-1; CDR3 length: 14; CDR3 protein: CASSLTSDWGEAFF; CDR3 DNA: TGCGCCAGCAGCTTGACATCTGACTGGGGGGAAGCTTTCTTT
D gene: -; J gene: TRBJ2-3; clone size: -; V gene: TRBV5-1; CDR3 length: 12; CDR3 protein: CASAEPRGTQYF; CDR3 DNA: TGCGCCAGCGCCGAACCCCGGGGTACGCAGTATTTT
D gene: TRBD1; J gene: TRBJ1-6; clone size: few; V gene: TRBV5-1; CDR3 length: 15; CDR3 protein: CASSEGQGAGSPLHF; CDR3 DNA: TGCGCCAGCAGCGAGGGACAGGGGGCTGGATCACCCCTCCACTTT
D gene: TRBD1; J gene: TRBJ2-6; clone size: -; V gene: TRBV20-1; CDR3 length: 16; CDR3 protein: CSAQTGGSSGANVLTF; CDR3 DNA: TGCAGTGCCCAGACAGGGGGTTCCTCTGGGGCCAACGTCCTGACTTTC
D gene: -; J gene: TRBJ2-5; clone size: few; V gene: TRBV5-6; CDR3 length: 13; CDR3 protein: CASSRRLRETQYF; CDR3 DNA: TGTGCCAGCAGCCGGCGGCTGCGAGAGACCCAGTACTTC
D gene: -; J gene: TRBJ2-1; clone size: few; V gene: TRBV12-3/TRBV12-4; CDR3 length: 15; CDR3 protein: CASSSAVRSYNEQFF; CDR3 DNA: TGTGCCAGCAGTTCAGCGGTCCGCTCCTACAATGAGCAGTTCTTC
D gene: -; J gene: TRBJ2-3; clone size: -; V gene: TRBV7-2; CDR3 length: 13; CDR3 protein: CASSRWIPDTQYF; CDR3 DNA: TGTGCCAGCAGCCGCTGGATTCCAGATACGCAGTATTTT